A selection of T cell receptor beta chains follows, all from one sample in a study of cytotoxic CD8 clonotypes in ibrutinib-treated CLL. The method was immunoSEQ multiplex PCR; TCRdb's version includes in-frame clones alone and lacks a portion of them. This sample yields about 68,000 clones, of which 68% are seen a single time; 5.7% belongs to the top ten. This material consisted of PBMCs, taken after 12 months of ibrutinib treatment. The receptors here all came from a human donor with chronic lymphocytic leukemia. Both conserved end residues are part of each CDR3. D genes are given only for firm matches. Clone size is shown for a subset of rows, as once, few, many or a class of expanded clone.

d_call j_call v_call clone_size cdr3_aa cdr3_nt
TRBD1 TRBJ2-2 TRBV2 few CASSDPGQGVAGELFF TGTGCCAGCAGTGATCCGGGACAGGGGGTGGCCGGGGAGCTGTTTTTT
NA TRBJ1-1 TRBV30 NA CAWIGGSFEAFF TGTGCCTGGATAGGGGGGTCTTTTGAAGCTTTCTTT
TRBD2 TRBJ2-7 TRBV7-9 NA CASSFSGGRDEQYF TGTGCCAGCAGCTTTAGCGGGGGGCGTGACGAGCAGTACTTC
NA TRBJ1-6 TRBV6-6 once CASSLQGGSPLHF TGTGCCAGCAGTCTACAGGGAGGTTCACCCCTCCACTTT
NA TRBJ2-2 TRBV7-2 once CASSLVASTGELFF TGTGCCAGCAGCTTAGTAGCCTCCACCGGGGAGCTGTTTTTT
TRBD1 TRBJ1-2 TRBV9 NA CASSVRPGQGANYGYTF TGTGCCAGCAGCGTACGGCCGGGACAGGGGGCTAACTATGGCTACACCTTC
NA TRBJ2-5 TRBV5-6 once CASSTDVGNGGTQYF TGTGCCAGCAGCACCGACGTAGGGAACGGCGGGACCCAGTACTTC
NA TRBJ1-5 TRBV27 NA CASSLSTGGNQPQHF TGTGCCAGCAGTTTATCGACGGGTGGCAATCAGCCCCAGCATTTT
TRBD1 TRBJ2-3 TRBV18 once CASSRQGSDTQYF TGTGCCAGCTCACGACAGGGGTCAGATACGCAGTATTTT
NA TRBJ2-2 TRBV9 NA CASSVAPDNTGELFF TGTGCCAGCAGCGTAGCCCCAGACAACACCGGGGAGCTGTTTTTT
NA TRBJ2-7 TRBV11-3 NA CASSLVGDGSYEQYF TGTGCCAGCAGCTTAGTAGGTGACGGCTCCTACGAGCAGTACTTC
NA TRBJ2-2 TRBV30 NA CARKNRDITNTGELFF TGTGCCAGGAAAAATCGGGACATAACGAACACCGGGGAGCTGTTTTTT
TRBD1 TRBJ1-6 TRBV4-3 NA CASSQAGQGSRSYNSPLHF TGCGCCAGCAGCCAAGCGGGACAGGGGAGTAGGTCCTATAATTCACCCCTCCACTTT
NA TRBJ1-1 TRBV4-3 once CASSQEGGTEAFF TGCGCCAGCAGCCAAGAGGGGGGCACTGAAGCTTTCTTT
NA TRBJ1-1 TRBV7-9 NA CASSNVGTEAFF TGTGCCAGCAGCAACGTGGGAACTGAAGCTTTCTTT
NA TRBJ1-1 TRBV28 NA CATVTGQRTEAFF TGTGCCACCGTAACAGGGCAGAGAACTGAAGCTTTCTTT
TRBD1 TRBJ2-2 TRBV13 few CASSYTRQGMGELFF TGTGCCAGCAGCTACACCCGACAGGGGATGGGGGAGCTGTTTTTT
NA TRBJ2-1 TRBV7-2 NA CASSTVVGQEQFF TGTGCCAGCAGCACGGTTGTCGGCCAGGAGCAGTTCTTC
NA TRBJ1-1 TRBV6-1 few CASSSPGGTEAFF TGTGCCAGCAGTTCTCCGGGGGGCACTGAAGCTTTCTTT
TRBD1 TRBJ2-3 TRBV5-1 NA CASSLVTGDTQYF TGCGCCAGCAGCTTGGTGACAGGGGATACGCAGTATTTT
NA TRBJ2-7 TRBV5-4 NA CASSLLVGPYEQYF TGTGCCAGCAGCCTCTTAGTGGGCCCCTACGAGCAGTACTTC
TRBD2 TRBJ2-7 TRBV7-2 NA CASSLSGVAGYEQYF TGTGCCAGCAGCTTATCTGGGGTAGCGGGCTACGAGCAGTACTTC
NA TRBJ1-1 TRBV27 NA CASSLSHWQGGAFF TGTGCCAGCAGTTTAAGCCATTGGCAGGGAGGAGCTTTCTTT
NA TRBJ1-1 TRBV6-1 once CASSEFIVQVGTEAFF TGTGCCAGCAGTGAATTTATTGTCCAAGTGGGCACTGAAGCTTTCTTT
NA TRBJ2-7 TRBV7-9 NA CASSPGAGYSYEQYF TGTGCCAGCAGCCCAGGGGCCGGCTATTCGTACGAGCAGTACTTC
NA TRBJ1-1 TRBV11-2 NA CASSSNSNTEAFF TGTGCCAGCAGCTCAAATTCGAACACTGAAGCTTTCTTT
TRBD1 TRBJ2-3 TRBV7-2 few CASRLGTGVGDTQYF TGTGCCAGCAGACTTGGGACAGGGGTGGGAGATACGCAGTATTTT
NA TRBJ2-1 TRBV27 NA CASSSKLGYNEQFF TGTGCCAGCAGTTCCAAATTAGGTTACAATGAGCAGTTCTTC
TRBD1 TRBJ1-5 TRBV19 NA CASSTPGQPYQPQHF TGTGCCAGTAGTACCCCGGGACAGCCTTATCAGCCCCAGCATTTT